This T cell receptor (beta chain) was sequenced during a study of T cells in Graves' hyperthyroidism and ophthalmopathy. Researchers amplified the TCR beta CDR3 regions from RNA transcripts. The primer set for the first-round RT-PCR of the TCR CDR3 was HTBI. MiXCR, run by TCRdb on the multiplex PCR reads, gives a single entry per CDR3 protein. The data hold around 600,000 distinct CDR3 sequences, with more than 14% observed a single time. CDR1 and CDR2 from the germline V gene are SGHDN and FVKESK. Unmatched junction bases numbered 7, after V lost 3 bases and J lost 10 bases. The CDR3 loop spans 14 amino acids.

The chain employs TRBV14 and TRBJ1-4, with 8 bases matching TRBD1. The source is a woman between 50 and 59 years old with Graves' ophthalmopathy. The specimen sequenced was blood. The CDR3 region is CASSQTGVDAKLFF. The DNA of the CDR3 is TGTGCCAGCAGCCAGACAGGGGTTGATGCAAAACTGTTTTTT.